Listed below are T cell receptor beta chains from one sample, sequenced in a study of blood T cell repertoires in COVID-19. Some clones are missing from TCRdb's copy, which holds only in-frame ones; the method was immunoSEQ multiplex PCR. The sample records some 100,000 clones, about 82% being singletons. The sample taken for sequencing was peripheral blood. The receptors were sampled from a human donor in a cohort sampled during active COVID-19. Both conserved end residues are part of each CDR3. The D gene is left open where the match is weak. Clone size, where shown, is once, few, many, or a class for clones that have expanded.

TRBV10-1	13	NA	TRBJ1-4	once	CASSESGGEKLFF	TGCGCCAGCAGTGAGTCGGGAGGTGAAAAACTGTTTTTT
TRBV4-1	17	NA	TRBJ2-1	once	CASSQDLGQRTYNEQFF	TGCGCCAGCAGCCAAGATCTTGGACAGAGAACCTACAATGAGCAGTTCTTC
TRBV4-2	17	NA	TRBJ2-2	NA	CASSQELRNPRSGELFF	TGTGCCAGCAGCCAAGAATTAAGAAACCCGCGGTCCGGGGAGCTGTTTTTT
TRBV4-3	17	TRBD1	TRBJ2-5	once	CASSRTGTGSLQETQYF	TGCGCCAGCAGCCGAACCGGGACAGGCTCCCTCCAAGAGACCCAGTACTTC
TRBV7-9	15	TRBD1	TRBJ2-3	NA	CASSLTGASTDTQYF	TGTGCCAGCAGTCTGACAGGGGCTAGCACAGATACGCAGTATTTT
TRBV12-3/TRBV12-4	12	NA	TRBJ1-2	NA	CASSLPGDGYTF	TGTGCCAGCAGTTTACCAGGGGACGGCTACACCTTC
TRBV19	15	TRBD1	TRBJ1-1	NA	CASSVGTDINTEAFF	TGTGCCAGTAGTGTGGGGACAGACATCAACACTGAAGCTTTCTTT
TRBV7-2	13	NA	TRBJ1-5	NA	CASSFYENQPQHF	TGTGCCAGCAGCTTCTACGAAAATCAGCCCCAGCATTTT
TRBV7-2	15	TRBD1	TRBJ1-2	once	CASSSPDRGERGYTF	TGTGCCAGCAGCTCCCCGGACAGGGGTGAGCGTGGCTACACCTTC
TRBV6-5	15	TRBD1	TRBJ2-5	NA	CASSYYGRGPETQYF	TGTGCCAGCAGTTACTATGGCAGGGGGCCGGAGACCCAGTACTTC
TRBV3-1/TRBV3-2	12	NA	TRBJ1-2	once	CASSHRNYGYTF	TGTGCCAGCAGCCATCGGAACTATGGCTACACCTTC
TRBV6-5	11	NA	TRBJ2-5	few	CASSNSRTQYF	TGTGCCAGCAGTAACTCCAGGACCCAGTACTTC
TRBV28	12	NA	TRBJ1-2	once	CASSPRDYGYTF	TGTGCCAGCAGTCCCCGGGACTATGGCTACACCTTC
TRBV9	12	TRBD1	TRBJ2-1	NA	CASSVEDREQFF	TGTGCCAGCAGCGTAGAGGACAGGGAGCAGTTCTTC
TRBV6-1	15	TRBD1	TRBJ2-7	few	CASSEPGQGVHEQYF	TGTGCCAGCAGTGAACCGGGACAGGGCGTCCACGAGCAGTACTTC
TRBV27	15	TRBD1	TRBJ1-5	NA	CASSSDRVDPQPQHF	TGTGCCAGCAGTTCGGACAGGGTGGACCCTCAGCCCCAGCATTTT
TRBV19	15	TRBD1	TRBJ2-3	NA	CASRPGQGPTDTQYF	TGTGCCAGCCGACCGGGACAGGGGCCCACAGATACGCAGTATTTT
TRBV18	16	NA	TRBJ1-3	NA	CASSPPVSSSGNTIYF	TGTGCCAGCTCACCACCGGTCAGTTCATCTGGAAACACCATATATTTT
TRBV30	14	TRBD1	TRBJ2-7	NA	CAWRDSGPSYWQYF	TGTGCCTGGCGGGACAGTGGCCCTAGTTATTGGCAGTACTTC
TRBV5-6	15	TRBD2	TRBJ2-7	NA	CASSLSAGGPYEQYF	TGTGCCAGCAGCTTATCAGCGGGGGGGCCCTACGAGCAGTACTTC
TRBV12-2	17	NA	TRBJ2-5	NA	CASRSGPNRICQETQYF	TGTGCAAGTCGCTCAGGGCCAAACAGGATCTGTCAAGAGACCCAGTACTTC
TRBV27	14	NA	TRBJ2-1	few	CASRNIKRYNEQFF	TGTGCCAGCAGAAACATTAAAAGATACAATGAGCAGTTCTTC
TRBV15	18	NA	TRBJ1-1	NA	CATSRDLRQTRMNTEAFF	TGTGCCACCAGCAGAGATCTCCGGCAGACTAGAATGAACACTGAAGCTTTCTTT
TRBV12-3/TRBV12-4	13	NA	TRBJ2-6	NA	CASSLSGANVLTF	TGTGCCAGCAGCCTCTCTGGGGCCAACGTCCTGACTTTC
TRBV6-5	14	NA	TRBJ2-6	NA	CASSSNSGANVLTF	TGTGCCAGCAGTAGCAATTCTGGGGCCAACGTCCTGACTTTC
TRBV3-1/TRBV3-2	12	NA	TRBJ2-5	NA	CASSHPVETQYF	TGTGCCAGCAGCCACCCCGTAGAGACCCAGTACTTC
TRBV27	16	TRBD1	TRBJ1-5	NA	CASSSSDRGSNQPQHF	TGTGCCAGCAGTTCCTCTGACAGGGGTAGCAATCAGCCCCAGCATTTT
TRBV3-1/TRBV3-2	13	TRBD2	TRBJ2-1	NA	CASSQAKLAEQFF	TGTGCCAGCAGCCAAGCTAAACTAGCGGAGCAGTTCTTC
TRBV4-3	19	TRBD2	TRBJ2-2	NA	CASSQDRGTVRNTGEGLFF	TGCGCCAGCAGCCAAGATCGCGGAACAGTAAGGAACACCGGGGAGGGGCTGTTTTTT
TRBV6-2/TRBV6-3	17	NA	TRBJ2-1	NA	CASSYSFGGGAYNEQFF	TGTGCCAGCAGTTACTCCTTTGGGGGGGGCGCTTACAATGAGCAGTTCTTC
TRBV3-1/TRBV3-2	16	TRBD2	TRBJ2-3	NA	CASSQKSGLFTDTQYF	TGTGCCAGCAGCCAAAAGTCGGGACTATTCACAGATACGCAGTATTTT
TRBV5-6	16	TRBD1	TRBJ1-1	NA	CASSLGQTGGRTEAFF	TGTGCCAGCAGCTTGGGCCAGACAGGGGGGAGAACTGAAGCTTTCTTT
TRBV7-8	13	NA	TRBJ2-7	NA	CASRFPGTYEQYF	TGTGCCAGCAGGTTTCCGGGAACCTACGAGCAGTACTTC
TRBV19	14	TRBD1	TRBJ2-1	NA	CASSIAHRGTEQFF	TGTGCCAGTAGTATCGCTCACAGGGGTACTGAGCAGTTCTTC
TRBV4-3	16	TRBD1	TRBJ1-2	NA	CASSQDRTGPRYGYTF	TGCGCCAGCAGCCAAGATAGGACAGGGCCCCGCTATGGCTACACCTTC
TRBV11-2	14	NA	TRBJ1-4	once	CASSFQALSEKLFF	TGTGCCAGCAGCTTCCAGGCACTGAGTGAAAAACTGTTTTTT
TRBV6-5	13	NA	TRBJ1-6	NA	CASRQDPNSPLHF	TGTGCCAGCCGACAGGACCCGAATTCACCCCTCCACTTT
TRBV29-1	12	TRBD1	TRBJ1-1	NA	CSENTGVTEAFF	TGCAGCGAGAACACAGGGGTCACTGAAGCTTTCTTT
TRBV5-1	14	TRBD2	TRBJ2-5	once	CASSPGLAGETQYF	TGCGCCAGCAGCCCGGGACTAGCGGGAGAGACCCAGTACTTC
TRBV3-1/TRBV3-2	16	TRBD1	TRBJ1-5	few	CASSQGQGKGNQPQHF	TGTGCCAGCAGCCAAGGACAGGGGAAAGGCAATCAGCCCCAGCATTTT
TRBV7-3	16	TRBD2	TRBJ2-1	NA	CASSLNQRLASNEQFF	TGTGCCAGCAGCTTAAATCAACGACTAGCAAGCAATGAGCAGTTCTTC
TRBV15	11	TRBD2	TRBJ2-4	NA	CATGTSGAGHF	TGTGCCACAGGGACTAGCGGGGCCGGCCACTTC
TRBV19	13	NA	TRBJ2-7	NA	CASSISRGYEQYF	TGTGCCAGTAGTATTTCTCGGGGCTACGAGCAGTACTTC
TRBV3-1/TRBV3-2	13	NA	TRBJ1-2	few	CASSLLKTYGYTF	TGTGCCAGCAGCCTACTAAAAACCTATGGCTACACCTTC
TRBV7-2	16	TRBD1	TRBJ1-4	NA	CASSFQQGARGEKLFF	TGTGCCAGCAGCTTCCAACAGGGGGCGAGAGGTGAAAAACTGTTTTTT
TRBV5-8	15	NA	TRBJ2-5	NA	CASSLAGGWDETQYF	TGTGCCAGCAGCTTGGCTGGGGGCTGGGACGAGACCCAGTACTTC
TRBV7-9	13	NA	TRBJ2-7	few	CASTPLSSYEQYF	TGTGCCAGCACCCCACTTTCCTCCTACGAGCAGTACTTC
TRBV12-5	16	TRBD1	TRBJ1-3	NA	CASGLLPTGFGNTIYF	TGTGCTAGTGGTTTGCTACCGACAGGGTTCGGAAACACCATATATTTT
TRBV3-1/TRBV3-2	13	NA	TRBJ2-7	NA	CASSHDLAGEQYF	TGTGCCAGCAGCCACGACCTAGCTGGGGAGCAGTACTTC
TRBV10-3	16	TRBD1	TRBJ2-6	NA	CAISESQGAGANVLTF	TGTGCCATCAGTGAGTCACAGGGGGCCGGGGCCAACGTCCTGACTTTC